This entry is about one T cell receptor beta chain. This sample was taken from a study of blood T cell repertoires in COVID-19. Study in general: From T cells, B-cell-depleted T cells, or PBMCs came the material, which was cDNA or gDNA.

V lost 7 bases and J lost 4; bases outside the gene matches: 20. The germline gives CDR1 MDHEN, CDR2 SYDVKM. This CDR3 region has 18 residues. Sequencing was performed with immunoSEQ multiplex PCR; in TCRdb, only in-frame clones are kept and a portion is missing. The table includes 140,000 or so clones, more than 60% detected once. The rearrangement uses TRBV28 and TRBJ2-5; 8 bases map to TRBD1. Sequencing was carried out using peripheral blood. This receptor was obtained from a woman aged 60 to 75 with acute or convalescent COVID-19. The CDR3 spells CASKWRTGRLRKGETQYF. The CDR3 nucleotides read TGTGCCAGCAAATGGAGGACAGGGAGGCTAAGAAAGGGAGAGACCCAGTACTTC.